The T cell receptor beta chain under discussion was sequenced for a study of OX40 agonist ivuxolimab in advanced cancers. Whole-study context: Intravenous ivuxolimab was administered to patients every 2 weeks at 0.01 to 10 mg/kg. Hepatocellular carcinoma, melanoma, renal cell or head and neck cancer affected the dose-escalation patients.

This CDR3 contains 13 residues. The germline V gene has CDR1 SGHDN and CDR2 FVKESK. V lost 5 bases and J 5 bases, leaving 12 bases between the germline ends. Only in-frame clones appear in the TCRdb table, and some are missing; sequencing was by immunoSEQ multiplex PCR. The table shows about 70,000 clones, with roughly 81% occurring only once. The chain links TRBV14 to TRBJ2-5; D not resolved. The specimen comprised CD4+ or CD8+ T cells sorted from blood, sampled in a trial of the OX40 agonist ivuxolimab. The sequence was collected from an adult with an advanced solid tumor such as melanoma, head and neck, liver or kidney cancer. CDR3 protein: CASSAQVLETQYF. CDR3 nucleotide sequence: TGTGCCAGCAGCGCTCAAGTCCTGGAGACCCAGTACTTC.